The 8 T cell receptor beta chains given below trace back to one sample, sequenced in a study of blood T cell repertoires in COVID-19. Repertoires were generated with immunoSEQ multiplex PCR, while TCRdb's copy carries only in-frame clones and drops some. The repertoire consists of fewer than 150,000 clones, with roughly 80% occurring once and the leading ten covering 9.5% to 13%. The sample consisted of peripheral blood. Source of these receptors: a man aged 60 to 75 who had recovered from COVID-19.

The CDR3: CASSSLRNEQFF. The CDR3 region has the DNA TGTGCCAGCAGCTCCCTACGCAATGAGCAGTTCTTC. The rearrangement links TRBV11-3 to TRBJ2-1, with D unresolved. The V end lost 4 bases, the J end lost 6 bases, and 7 bases lay between the germline ends. This CDR3 region has 12 residues. Germline CDR1 and CDR2: SGHNT and YENEEA.

This clone has only a few counts. The chain combines TRBV9 with TRBJ1-1; TRBD1 might be the D (6 bases). Germline V gives CDR1 SGDLS, CDR2 YYNGEE. The CDR3 length is 17 residues. V was pared by 4 bases and J by 0 bases, with 19 bases between. CDR3 amino acids: CASSPSTGQSMNTEAFF. The CDR3 nucleotides are TGTGCCAGCAGCCCCTCGACAGGCCAAAGCATGAACACTGAAGCTTTCTTT. The whole variable domain, filled in from reference TRBV9 and TRBJ1-1, reads DSGVTQTPKHLITATGQRVTLRCSPRSGDLSVYWYQQSLDQGLQFLIQYYNGEERAKGNILERFSAQQFPDLHSELNLSSLELGDSALYFCASSPSTGQSMNTEAFFGQGTRLTVV.

This chain uses TRBV28 with TRBJ2-3, with 9 bases that match TRBD2. The CDR3 contains 16 residues. The J segment lost 5 bases and the V segment lost 2 bases, leaving 8 bases of the junction unmatched. Per the germline V gene, CDR1 is MDHEN and CDR2 is SYDVKM. CDR3 residues: CASSLGGRAFVDTQYF. CDR3 DNA sequence: TGTGCCAGCAGTTTAGGCGGGAGGGCGTTTGTAGATACGCAGTATTTT.

The chain joins TRBV28 to TRBJ2-2; tentatively, D is TRBD2 (6 bases). Trimming removed 6 bases at V and 7 bases at J, with 15 bases between. This CDR3 is 14 amino acids long. Germline CDR1 is MDHEN and CDR2 is SYDVKM. As DNA, the CDR3 is TGTGCCAGCAGAGGGACTCCGGGACGCGGGGAGCTGTTTTTT. Protein sequence: CASRGTPGRGELFF. Full variable domain (missing parts from reference TRBV28 and TRBJ2-2): DVKVTQSSRYLVKRTGEKVFLECVQDMDHENMFWYRQDPGLGLRLIYFSYDVKMKEKGDIPEGYSVSREKKERFSLILESASTNQTSMYLCASRGTPGRGELFFGEGSRLTVL.

This chain links TRBV28 with TRBJ1-4, with 9 bases lining up with TRBD1. The germline V gene encodes CDR1 MDHEN and CDR2 SYDVKM. V dropped 1 base and J dropped 7; count of bases not matched to a gene: 4. The CDR3 length is 15 residues. CDR3 amino acids: CASSLSGQGGEKLFF. The CDR3 nucleotides read TGTGCCAGCAGTTTATCGGGACAGGGAGGTGAAAAACTGTTTTTT.

To note about this clone: The identical CDR3 is also encoded by other nucleotide sequences in the sample. The chain has TRBV5-3 and TRBJ1-2; 7 bases are shared with TRBD1. TRBV5-3 is placed among ORFs of uncertain function. This CDR3 comprises 14 residues. Unmatched junction bases numbered 9, after V lost 5 bases and J lost 5 bases. The CDR3 sequence: CARRGQGGLYGYTF. The CDR3 region has the DNA TGTGCCAGAAGGGGGCAGGGGGGCTTGTATGGCTACACCTTC.

This rearrangement joins TRBV6-5 to TRBJ1-1, with 10 bases aligning to TRBD1. Germline trimming cut 5 bases from V and 1 base from J; bases unmatched to any gene: 1. Germline-derived CDR1 and CDR2 are MNHEY and SVGAGI. The CDR3 runs to 14 residues. CDR3 sequence: CASSRDRGNTEAFF. CDR3 in DNA: TGTGCCAGCAGTAGGGACAGGGGGAACACTGAAGCTTTCTTT.

In this sample, this clone turned up once. The chain has TRBV6-5 and TRBJ2-7; 10 positions match TRBD1. This CDR3 contains 15 residues. With V trimmed by 5 bases and J by 3 bases, 7 bases remained unmatched. Germline V gives CDR1 MNHEY, CDR2 SVGAGI. CDR3 protein: CASSRDRGNRYEQYF. In nucleotides, the CDR3 is TGTGCCAGCAGTCGGGACAGGGGCAACCGCTACGAGCAGTACTTC.